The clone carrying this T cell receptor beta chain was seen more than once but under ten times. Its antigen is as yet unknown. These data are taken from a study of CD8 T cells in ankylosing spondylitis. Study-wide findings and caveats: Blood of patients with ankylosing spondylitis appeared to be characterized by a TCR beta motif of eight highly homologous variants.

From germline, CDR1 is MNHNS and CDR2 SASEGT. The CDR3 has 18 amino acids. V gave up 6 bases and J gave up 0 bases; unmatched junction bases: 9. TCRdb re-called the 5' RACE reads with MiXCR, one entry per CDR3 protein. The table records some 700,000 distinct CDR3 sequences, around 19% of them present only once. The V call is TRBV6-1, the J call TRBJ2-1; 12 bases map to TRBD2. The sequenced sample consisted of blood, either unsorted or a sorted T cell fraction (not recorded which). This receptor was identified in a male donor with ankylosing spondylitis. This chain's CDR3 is CASSRTGLAGPSYNEQFF. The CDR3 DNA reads TGTGCCAGCAGCCGAACCGGACTAGCGGGGCCCTCCTACAATGAGCAGTTCTTC.